Detailed here is one TCR beta chain. Per the study methods: The authors estimated nucleated cell counts from reference gene primer amplification. Data came from immunoSEQ multiplex PCR; TCRdb stores just in-frame clones and leaves some out. Clone size and V and J calls were adopted from that table, with D and trimming inferred from the DNA. The sample includes 75,000 to 90,000 clones, roughly 80% of them seen just once. Germline V gene data show CDR1 as MNHEY and CDR2 as SMNVEV (reference sequence). V was clipped by 5 bases and J by 4 bases, with 12 bases between them. The CDR3 is made up of 13 amino acids. This sample is drawn from a study of blood T cell repertoires in COVID-19. Whole-study context: COVID-19 samples, acute and convalescent, were from the United States, Italy and Spain. PBMCs, B-cell-depleted T cells, or T cells provided the cDNA or gDNA that made up the material.

The sequence was collected from a woman aged 40 to 50 with active or convalescent COVID-19. Sequencing was performed on peripheral blood. This chain joins TRBV27 and TRBJ2-7; maybe TRBD1 (6 bases). The CDR3 DNA reads as TGTGCCAGCAGTCCAGGGGCCCTATACGAGCAGTACTTC. Amino acids: CASSPGALYEQYF.